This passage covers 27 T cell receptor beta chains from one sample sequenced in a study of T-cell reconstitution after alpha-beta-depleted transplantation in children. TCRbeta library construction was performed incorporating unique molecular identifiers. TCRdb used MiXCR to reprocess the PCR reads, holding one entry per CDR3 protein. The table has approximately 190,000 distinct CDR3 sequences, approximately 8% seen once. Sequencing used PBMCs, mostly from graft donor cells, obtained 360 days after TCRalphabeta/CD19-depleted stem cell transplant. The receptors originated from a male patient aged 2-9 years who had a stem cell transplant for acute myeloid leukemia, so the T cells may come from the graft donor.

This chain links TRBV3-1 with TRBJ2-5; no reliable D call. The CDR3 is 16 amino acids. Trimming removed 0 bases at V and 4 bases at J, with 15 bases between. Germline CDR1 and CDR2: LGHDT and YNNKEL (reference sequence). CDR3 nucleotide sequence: TGTGCCAGCAGCCAAGACGCCTGGCCCCAGAGAGAGACCCAGTACTTC. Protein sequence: CASSQDAWPQRETQYF.

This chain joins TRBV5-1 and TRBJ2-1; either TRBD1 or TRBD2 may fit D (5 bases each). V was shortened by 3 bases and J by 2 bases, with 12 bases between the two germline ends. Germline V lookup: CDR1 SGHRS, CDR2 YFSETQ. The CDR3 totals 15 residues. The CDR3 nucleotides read TGCGCCAGCAGCTCGGGACGGGGAACCTACAATGAGCAGTTCTTC. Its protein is CASSSGRGTYNEQFF.

The CDR3 sequence: CAFSSRIRGRTVRFNEQFF. As DNA, the CDR3 is TGTGCCTTCAGTTCGCGCATACGAGGACGGACAGTTAGGTTCAATGAGCAGTTCTTC. The rearrangement uses TRBV2 and TRBJ2-1; TRBD1 might be the D (6 bases). The CDR3 loop spans 19 amino acids. Trimming shortened V by 11 bases and J by 6 bases, and 35 bases separated the two germline ends. Germline V gene sequence: CDR1 SNHLY, CDR2 FYNNEI.

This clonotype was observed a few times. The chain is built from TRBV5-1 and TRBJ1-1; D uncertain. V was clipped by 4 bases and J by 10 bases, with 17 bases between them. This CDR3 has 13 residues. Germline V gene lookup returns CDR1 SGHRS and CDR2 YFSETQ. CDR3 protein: CASSIDTLVRAFF. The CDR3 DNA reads TGCGCCAGCAGCATCGACACCTTAGTTAGAGCTTTCTTT.

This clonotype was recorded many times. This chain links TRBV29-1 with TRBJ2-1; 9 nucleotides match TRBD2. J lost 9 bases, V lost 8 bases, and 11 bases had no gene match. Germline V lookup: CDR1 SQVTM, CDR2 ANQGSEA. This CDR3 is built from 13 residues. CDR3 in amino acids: CSSRAREGGEQFF. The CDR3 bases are TGCAGCTCCCGGGCGCGGGAGGGTGGTGAGCAGTTCTTC.

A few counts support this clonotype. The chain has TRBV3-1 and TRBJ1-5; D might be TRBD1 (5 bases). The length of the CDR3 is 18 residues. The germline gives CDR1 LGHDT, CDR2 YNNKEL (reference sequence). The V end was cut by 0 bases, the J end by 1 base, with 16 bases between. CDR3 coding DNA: TGTGCCAGCAGCCAAGAACTCCTATACAGGACGAGCAATCAGCCCCAGCATTTT. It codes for CASSQELLYRTSNQPQHF.

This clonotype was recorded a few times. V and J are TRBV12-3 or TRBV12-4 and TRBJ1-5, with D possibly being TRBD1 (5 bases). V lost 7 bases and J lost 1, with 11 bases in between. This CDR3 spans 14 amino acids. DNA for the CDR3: TGTGCCAGCAACTACGGGGCGAGCAATCAGCCCCAGCATTTT. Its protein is CASNYGASNQPQHF.

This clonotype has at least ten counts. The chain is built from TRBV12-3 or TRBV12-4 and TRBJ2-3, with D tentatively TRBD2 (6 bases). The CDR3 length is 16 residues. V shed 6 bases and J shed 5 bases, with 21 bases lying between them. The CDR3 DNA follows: TGTGCCAGCAGCCGACTTCTAGGCGGGGTTGTAGATACGCAGTATTTT. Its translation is CASSRLLGGVVDTQYF.

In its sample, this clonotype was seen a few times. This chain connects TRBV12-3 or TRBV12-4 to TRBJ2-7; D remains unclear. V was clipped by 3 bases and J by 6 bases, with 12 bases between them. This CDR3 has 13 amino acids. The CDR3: CASSFGVVAEQYF. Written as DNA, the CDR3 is TGTGCCAGCAGTTTTGGTGTAGTTGCCGAGCAGTACTTC.

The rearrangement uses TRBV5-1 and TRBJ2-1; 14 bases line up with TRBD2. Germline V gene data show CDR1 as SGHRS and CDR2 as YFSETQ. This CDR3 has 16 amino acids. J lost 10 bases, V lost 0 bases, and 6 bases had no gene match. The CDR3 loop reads CASSLGGTSGSEEQFF. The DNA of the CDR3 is TGCGCCAGCAGCTTGGGGGGGACTAGCGGGAGTGAAGAGCAGTTCTTC. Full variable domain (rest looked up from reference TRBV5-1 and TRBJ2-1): KAGVTQTPRYLIKTRGQQVTLSCSPISGHRSVSWYQQTPGQGLQFLFEYFSETQRNKGNFPGRFSGRQFSNSRSEMNVSTLELGDSALYLCASSLGGTSGSEEQFFGPGTRLTVL.

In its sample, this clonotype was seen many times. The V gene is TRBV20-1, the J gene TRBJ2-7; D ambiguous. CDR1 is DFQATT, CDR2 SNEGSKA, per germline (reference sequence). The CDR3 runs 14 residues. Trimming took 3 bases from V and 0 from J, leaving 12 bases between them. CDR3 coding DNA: TGCAGTGCTAGCGGTCAGGAGTACTCCTACGAGCAGTACTTC. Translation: CSASGQEYSYEQYF.

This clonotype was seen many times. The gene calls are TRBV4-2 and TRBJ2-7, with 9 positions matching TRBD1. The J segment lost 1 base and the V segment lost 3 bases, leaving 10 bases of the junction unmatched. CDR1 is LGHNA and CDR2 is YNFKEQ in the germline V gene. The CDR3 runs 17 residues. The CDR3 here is CASSQASDRGFSYEQYF. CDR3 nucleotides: TGTGCCAGCAGCCAGGCCTCGGACAGGGGCTTTTCCTACGAGCAGTACTTC.

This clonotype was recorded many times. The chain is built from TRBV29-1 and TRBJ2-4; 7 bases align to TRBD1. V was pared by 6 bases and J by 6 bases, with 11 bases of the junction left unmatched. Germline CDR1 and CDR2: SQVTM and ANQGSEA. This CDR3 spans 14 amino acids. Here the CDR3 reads CSVQDREGVNIQYF. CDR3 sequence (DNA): TGCAGCGTGCAAGACAGGGAAGGGGTAAACATTCAGTACTTC.

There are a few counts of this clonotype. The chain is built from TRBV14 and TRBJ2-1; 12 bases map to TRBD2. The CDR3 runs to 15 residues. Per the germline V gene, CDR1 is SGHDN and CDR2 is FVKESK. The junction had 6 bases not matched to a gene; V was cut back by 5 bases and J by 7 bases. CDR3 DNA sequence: TGTGCCAGCAGCGAACTAGCGGGAGGAAAAAATGAGCAGTTCTTC. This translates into CASSELAGGKNEQFF.

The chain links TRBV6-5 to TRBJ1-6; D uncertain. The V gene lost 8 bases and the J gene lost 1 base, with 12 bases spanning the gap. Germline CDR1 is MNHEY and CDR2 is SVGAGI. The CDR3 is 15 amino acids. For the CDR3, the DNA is TGTGCCAGCGGGAGGGTGGATTCCTATAATTCACCCCTCCACTTT. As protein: CASGRVDSYNSPLHF.

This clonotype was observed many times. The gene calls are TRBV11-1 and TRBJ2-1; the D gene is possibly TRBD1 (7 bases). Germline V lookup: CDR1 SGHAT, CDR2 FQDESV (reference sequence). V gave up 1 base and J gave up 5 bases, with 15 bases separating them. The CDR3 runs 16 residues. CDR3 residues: CASSLELTGEDNEQFF. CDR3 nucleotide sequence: TGTGCCAGCAGCTTAGAACTAACAGGGGAGGACAATGAGCAGTTCTTC. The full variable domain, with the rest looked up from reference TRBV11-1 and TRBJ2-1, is EAEVAQSPRYKITEKSQAVAFWCDPISGHATLYWYRQILGQGPELLVQFQDESVVDDSQLPKDRFSAERLKGVDSTLKIQPAELGDSAMYLCASSLELTGEDNEQFFGPGTRLTVL.

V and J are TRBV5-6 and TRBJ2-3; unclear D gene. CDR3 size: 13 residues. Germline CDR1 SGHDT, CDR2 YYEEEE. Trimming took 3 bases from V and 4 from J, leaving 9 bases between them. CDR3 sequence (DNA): TGTGCCAGCAGCTCGAGATTTTCAGATACGCAGTATTTT. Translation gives CASSSRFSDTQYF.

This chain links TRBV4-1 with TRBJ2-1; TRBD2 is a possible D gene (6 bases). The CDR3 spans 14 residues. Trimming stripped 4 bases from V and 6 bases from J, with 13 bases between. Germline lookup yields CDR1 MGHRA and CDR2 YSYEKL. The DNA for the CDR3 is TGCGCCAGCAGCCTCGCGGTGGAGGGCAATGAGCAGTTCTTC. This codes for CASSLAVEGNEQFF.

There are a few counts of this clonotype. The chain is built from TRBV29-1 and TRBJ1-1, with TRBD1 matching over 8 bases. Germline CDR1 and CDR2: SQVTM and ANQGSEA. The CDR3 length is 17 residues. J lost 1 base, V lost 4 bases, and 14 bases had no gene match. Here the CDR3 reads CSVAYGTGLIPNTEAFF. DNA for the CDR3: TGCAGCGTTGCGTACGGGACAGGCTTAATTCCGAACACTGAAGCTTTCTTT.

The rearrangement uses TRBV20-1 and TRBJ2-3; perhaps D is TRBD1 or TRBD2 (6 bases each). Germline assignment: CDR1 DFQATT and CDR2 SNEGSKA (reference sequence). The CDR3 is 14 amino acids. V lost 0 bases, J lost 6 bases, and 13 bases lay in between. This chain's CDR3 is CSARDLGGPDTQYF. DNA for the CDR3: TGCAGTGCTAGAGATCTAGGGGGGCCCGATACGCAGTATTTT.

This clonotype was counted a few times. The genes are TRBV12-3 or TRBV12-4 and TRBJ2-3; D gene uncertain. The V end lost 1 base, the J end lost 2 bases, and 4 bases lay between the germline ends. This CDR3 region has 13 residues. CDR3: CASSLDVTDTQYF. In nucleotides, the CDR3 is TGTGCCAGCAGTTTAGATGTCACAGATACGCAGTATTTT.

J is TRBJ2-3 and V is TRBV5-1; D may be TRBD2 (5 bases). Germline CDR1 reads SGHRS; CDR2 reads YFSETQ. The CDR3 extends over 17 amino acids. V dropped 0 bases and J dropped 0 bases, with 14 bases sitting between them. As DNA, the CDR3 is TGCGCCAGCAGCTTGGAGGTTTCCAGCGGCAGCACAGATACGCAGTATTTT. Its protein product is CASSLEVSSGSTDTQYF.

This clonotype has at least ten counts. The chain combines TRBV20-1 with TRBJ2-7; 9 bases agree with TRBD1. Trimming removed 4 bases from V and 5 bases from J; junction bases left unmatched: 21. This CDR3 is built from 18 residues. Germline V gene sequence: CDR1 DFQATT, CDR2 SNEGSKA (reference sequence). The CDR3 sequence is CSATPGLGQGPPFHEQYV. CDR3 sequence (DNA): TGCAGTGCTACGCCCGGGTTAGGACAGGGGCCCCCTTTCCACGAGCAGTACGTC.

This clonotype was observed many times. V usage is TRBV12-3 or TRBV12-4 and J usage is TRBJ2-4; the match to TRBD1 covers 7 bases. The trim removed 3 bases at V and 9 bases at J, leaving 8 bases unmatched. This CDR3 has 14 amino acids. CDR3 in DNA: TGTGCCAGCAGTTTTGGGACAGTCCGATTCATTCAGTACTTC. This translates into CASSFGTVRFIQYF.

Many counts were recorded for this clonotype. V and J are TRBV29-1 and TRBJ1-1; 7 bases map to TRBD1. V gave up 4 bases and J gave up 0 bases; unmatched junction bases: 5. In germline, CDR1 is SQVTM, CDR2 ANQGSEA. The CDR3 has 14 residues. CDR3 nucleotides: TGCAGCGTTGGCCACAGGGGACTGAACACTGAAGCTTTCTTT. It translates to CSVGHRGLNTEAFF.

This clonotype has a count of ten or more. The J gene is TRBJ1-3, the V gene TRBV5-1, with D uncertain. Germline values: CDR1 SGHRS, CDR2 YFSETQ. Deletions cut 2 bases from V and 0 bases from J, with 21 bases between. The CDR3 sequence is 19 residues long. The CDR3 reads CASSFGLIASPFSGNTIYF. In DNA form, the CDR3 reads TGCGCCAGCAGCTTCGGACTGATTGCCAGCCCTTTCTCTGGAAACACCATATATTTT.

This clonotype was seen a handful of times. The CDR3 loop is CSARGDRKDGYTF. The DNA of the CDR3 is TGCAGTGCTAGAGGGGACAGGAAGGATGGCTACACCTTC. The rearrangement uses TRBV20-1 and TRBJ1-2, with 8 bases fitting TRBD1. CDR3 size: 13 residues. The germline CDR1 and CDR2 sequences are DFQATT and SNEGSKA (reference sequence). Germline trimming cut 1 base from V and 6 bases from J; bases unmatched to any gene: 4.